This TCR beta chain is drawn from a study of vaccination effects on CD4 cells after COVID-19. Study details: Post-vaccine sampling occurred a median 72 days after the second dose.

Remarks on this clone: The antigen remains unidentified.

The table came from immunoSEQ multiplex PCR; TCRdb's copy has only in-frame clones and leaves some out. The sample has roughly 32,000 clones; approximately 76% are singletons. The CDR3 consists of 14 residues. Between the trimmed V and J ends, which lost 0 bases and 0 bases, there was a span of 6 bases. Germline V gene data show CDR1 as SGHNT and CDR2 as YYREEE (reference sequence). Overall study findings and caveats: Healthy vaccine recipients' vaccine-induced clones were almost all SARS-CoV-2 mono-reactive.

In the ViraFEST assay, antigen-specific CD4+ clonotypes were identified by expansion after peptide-pool stimulation. Subsequent to a culture period of about nine days, CD4+ T cells were isolated. Each person got two doses of an mRNA SARS-CoV-2 vaccine, BNT162b2 or mRNA-1273. Vaccinated participants had no history of SARS-CoV-2 infection and tested negative for nucleocapsid antibodies. PBMC cultures contained 1.5 million to 2 million cells per well, 8.5 to 10 IU/ml IL-2 and roughly 10 ug/ml peptides. The chain has TRBV5-4 and TRBJ2-5; no clear D. The sequence was obtained from a human donor who received a COVID-19 vaccine. The sequenced sample was CD4+ T cells from PBMCs cultured with HCoV-229E spike peptides, obtained after COVID-19 vaccination. CDR3 bases: TGTGCCAGCAGCTTGGTTATGTACCAAGAGACCCAGTACTTC. This translates into CASSLVMYQETQYF.